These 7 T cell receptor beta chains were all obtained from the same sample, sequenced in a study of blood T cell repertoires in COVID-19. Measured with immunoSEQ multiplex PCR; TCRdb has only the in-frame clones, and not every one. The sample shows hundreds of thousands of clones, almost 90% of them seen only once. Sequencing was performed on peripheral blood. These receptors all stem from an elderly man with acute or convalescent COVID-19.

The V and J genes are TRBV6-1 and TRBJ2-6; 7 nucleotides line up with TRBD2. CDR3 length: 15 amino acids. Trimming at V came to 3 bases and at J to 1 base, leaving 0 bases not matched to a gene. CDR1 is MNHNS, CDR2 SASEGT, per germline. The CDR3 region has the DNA TGTGCCAGCAGTGACGGGGGGTCTGGGGCCAACGTCCTGACTTTC. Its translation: CASSDGGSGANVLTF.

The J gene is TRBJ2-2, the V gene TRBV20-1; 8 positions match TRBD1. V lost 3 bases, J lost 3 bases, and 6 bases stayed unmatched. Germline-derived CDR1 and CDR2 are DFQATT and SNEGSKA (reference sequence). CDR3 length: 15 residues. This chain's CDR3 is CSASVRGLHTGELFF. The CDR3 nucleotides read TGCAGTGCTAGTGTCAGGGGGCTACACACCGGGGAGCTGTTTTTT.

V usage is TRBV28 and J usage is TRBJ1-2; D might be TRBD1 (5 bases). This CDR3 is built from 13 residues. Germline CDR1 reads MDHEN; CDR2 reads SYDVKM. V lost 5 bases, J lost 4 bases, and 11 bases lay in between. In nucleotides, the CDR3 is TGTGCCAGCAGTCTCTCAGGGTTCTATGGCTACACCTTC. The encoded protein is CASSLSGFYGYTF.

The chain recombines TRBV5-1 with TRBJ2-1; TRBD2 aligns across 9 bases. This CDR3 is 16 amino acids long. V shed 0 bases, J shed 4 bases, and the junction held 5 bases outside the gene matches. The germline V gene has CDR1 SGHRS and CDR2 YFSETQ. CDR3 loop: CASSLGSSGGYNEQFF. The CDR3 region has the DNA TGCGCCAGCAGCTTGGGGTCCAGCGGGGGGTACAATGAGCAGTTCTTC.

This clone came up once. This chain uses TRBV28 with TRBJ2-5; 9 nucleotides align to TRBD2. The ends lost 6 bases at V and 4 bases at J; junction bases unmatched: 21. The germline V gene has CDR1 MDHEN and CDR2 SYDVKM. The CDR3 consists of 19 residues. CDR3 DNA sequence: TGTGCCAGCAGAAGTTTTTTAAGCGGGGGGCCTACCCGGGGAGAGACCCAGTACTTC. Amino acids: CASRSFLSGGPTRGETQYF.

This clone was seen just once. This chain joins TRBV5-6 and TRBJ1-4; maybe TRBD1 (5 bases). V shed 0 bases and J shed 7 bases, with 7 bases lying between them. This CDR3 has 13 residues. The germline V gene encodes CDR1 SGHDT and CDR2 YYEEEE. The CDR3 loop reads CASSLGQSEKLFF. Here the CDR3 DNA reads TGTGCCAGCAGCTTGGGACAGTCTGAAAAACTGTTTTTT.

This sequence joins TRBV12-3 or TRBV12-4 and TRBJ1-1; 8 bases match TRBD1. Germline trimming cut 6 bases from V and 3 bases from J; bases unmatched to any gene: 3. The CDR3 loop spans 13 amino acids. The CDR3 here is CASRTGAYTEAFF. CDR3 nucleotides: TGTGCCAGCAGGACAGGGGCGTACACTGAAGCTTTCTTT.